These 27 T cell receptor beta chains were all obtained from the same sample, sequenced in a study of T-cell reconstitution after alpha-beta-depleted transplantation in children. Unique molecular identifiers were incorporated when the TCRbeta library was constructed. TCRdb passed the PCR reads through MiXCR, listing each CDR3 protein once. Of under 7,000 distinct CDR3 sequences in the sample, more than 15% were seen once. The sample consisted of PBMCs, taken before TCRalphabeta/CD19-depleted stem cell transplant. The receptors come from a boy between 2 and 10 years old with acute lymphoblastic leukemia, due to receive a stem cell transplant.

This clonotype appeared many times. The chain employs TRBV6-2 or TRBV6-3 and TRBJ2-2; weak D call: TRBD2 (6 bases). The CDR3 is 16 residues long. V lost 2 bases to trimming and J lost 5 bases, with 15 bases between them. CDR1 is MNHEY, CDR2 SVGEGT, per germline. DNA for the CDR3: TGTGCCAGCAGTTACCGGACTATCGTTAAGACCGGGGAGCTGTTTTTT. It translates to CASSYRTIVKTGELFF.

By share, this clonotype counts as medium-sized (0.01 to 0.1%). The chain employs TRBV12-3 or TRBV12-4 and TRBJ2-5, with 7 bases lining up with TRBD2. V shed 6 bases and J 5 bases; nucleotides not matched to a gene: 9. This CDR3 comprises 14 residues. Here the CDR3 reads CASRPGLFSETQYF. For the CDR3, the DNA is TGTGCCAGCAGGCCGGGACTATTTTCGGAGACCCAGTACTTC.

This clonotype is categorized as medium-sized. V usage is TRBV28 and J usage is TRBJ2-5, with D possibly called TRBD1 or TRBD2 (5 bases each). The CDR3 totals 14 residues. CDR1 MDHEN and CDR2 SYDVKM come from the germline V gene. The V and J ends lost 5 bases and 5 bases respectively, with 15 bases between them. The CDR3 nucleotides are TGTGCCAGCAGTGAGGGGACGGTGAGGGAGACCCAGTACTTC. Translation: CASSEGTVRETQYF.

By its share, this clonotype is medium-sized. The chain uses TRBV20-1 and TRBJ1-5; D possibly corresponds to TRBD1 (6 bases). The CDR3 length is 15 residues. Germline-derived CDR1 and CDR2 are DFQATT and SNEGSKA (reference sequence). Trimming cost V 2 bases and J 6 bases, with 17 bases left between them. CDR3 sequence: CSARRDTGIGQPQHF. Written as DNA, the CDR3 is TGCAGTGCTAGACGCGATACAGGGATTGGTCAGCCCCAGCATTTT.

This clonotype showed up just once. This rearrangement joins TRBV28 to TRBJ2-4; D is undetermined. Germline V gene lookup returns CDR1 MDHEN and CDR2 SYDVKM. The CDR3 has 14 residues. V lost 2 bases to trimming and J lost 3 bases, with 8 bases between them. This CDR3 reads CASSLAGNKNIQYF. The DNA of the CDR3 is TGTGCCAGCAGTTTAGCTGGGAACAAAAACATTCAGTACTTC.

The chain couples TRBV12-3 or TRBV12-4 to TRBJ2-3, with D uncertain. The CDR3 is 15 residues long. V gave up 1 base and J gave up 1 base, with 9 bases separating them. The CDR3 loop reads CASSLVLGGTDTQYF. DNA of the CDR3: TGTGCCAGCAGTTTAGTTCTTGGGGGCACAGATACGCAGTATTTT.

This clonotype was detected many times. This rearrangement joins TRBV18 to TRBJ2-1; D possibly corresponds to TRBD1 (5 bases). Germline V lookup: CDR1 KGHSH, CDR2 LQKENI. V was pared by 5 bases and J by 5 bases, with 10 bases between. This CDR3 has 13 amino acids. CDR3 in amino acids: CASSATVDNEQFF. In nucleotides, the CDR3 is TGTGCCAGCTCAGCGACAGTTGACAATGAGCAGTTCTTC.

By share, this clonotype ranks as medium-sized. The genes are TRBV27 and TRBJ1-2; a possible D gene is TRBD1 (5 bases). V lost 8 bases, J lost 4 bases, and 17 bases lay in between. Looked up from germline, CDR1 is MNHEY and CDR2 is SMNVEV (reference sequence). The CDR3 covers 14 residues. CDR3 nucleotides: TGTGCCAGCGCCGGGGGAGCGGCGGTCTATGGCTACACCTTC. Residues: CASAGGAAVYGYTF.

With respect to this clonotype: Its ends do not fully match the called genes, so a read error is possible. The chain has TRBV4-3 and TRBJ2-5; D is perhaps TRBD1 (6 bases). CDR1 is LGHNA, CDR2 YSLEER, per germline. The CDR3 spans 16 residues. The CDR3 DNA reads TGCGCCAGCAGCCAAGTCGGATACAGGGTGAAAGAGGCCCAGTACTTC. Amino acids: CASSQVGYRVKEAQYF.

In this sample, this clonotype is medium-sized. This rearrangement joins TRBV6-5 to TRBJ1-4; 9 bases line up with TRBD1. This CDR3 contains 14 residues. Germline CDR1 reads MNHEY; CDR2 reads SVGAGI. J gave up 8 bases and V 5 bases, and 6 bases lay outside the gene matches. The CDR3 here is CASSPRTGDEKLFF. The CDR3 DNA is TGTGCCAGCAGTCCCCGGACAGGGGACGAAAAACTGTTTTTT.

This clonotype is labeled as medium-sized. The V and J genes are TRBV5-1 and TRBJ2-7, with 7 positions matching TRBD2. V shed 0 bases, J shed 6 bases, and the junction held 0 bases outside the gene matches. Germline loops: CDR1 SGHRS, CDR2 YFSETQ. This CDR3 region has 12 residues. CDR3 in DNA: TGCGCCAGCAGCTTGGGCGGGGGCGAGCAGTACTTC. It is translated as CASSLGGGEQYF.

This clonotype was picked up one time. The chain has TRBV5-1 and TRBJ2-3; no reliable D call. Germline loops: CDR1 SGHRS, CDR2 YFSETQ. V lost 0 bases and J lost 5, with 1 base in between. The CDR3 consists of 11 residues. This CDR3 reads CASSLEDTQYF. The DNA of the CDR3 is TGCGCCAGCAGCTTGGAAGATACGCAGTATTTT.

The V and J genes are TRBV11-3 and TRBJ2-1; a weak D match, TRBD1 (6 bases). There are 15 residues in the CDR3. V lost 4 bases and J lost 7, with 17 bases in between. From germline, CDR1 is SGHNT and CDR2 YENEEA. The CDR3 coding sequence is TGTGCCAGCAGCTACCGGACAGTCGGAATAAATGAGCAGTTCTTC. Protein sequence: CASSYRTVGINEQFF. Complete variable domain (other parts from reference TRBV11-3 and TRBJ2-1): EAGVVQSPRYKIIEKKQPVAFWCNPISGHNTLYWYLQNLGQGPELLIRYENEEAVDDSQLPKDRFSAERLKGVDSTLKIQPAELGDSAVYLCASSYRTVGINEQFFGPGTRLTVL.

In its sample, this clonotype is medium-sized (0.01 to 0.1%). This sequence joins TRBV12-3 or TRBV12-4 and TRBJ1-5; D gene unclear. This CDR3 has 16 amino acids. V was clipped by 2 bases and J by 0 bases, with 11 bases between them. CDR3 loop: CASSLRGQISNQPQHF. DNA of the CDR3: TGTGCCAGCAGTTTACGGGGTCAGATTAGCAATCAGCCCCAGCATTTT.

By proportion, this clonotype is medium-sized. The chain joins TRBV12-3 or TRBV12-4 to TRBJ1-4, with D perhaps matching TRBD1 (6 bases). The CDR3 length is 14 residues. V lost 1 base and J lost 4, with 7 bases in between. CDR3 DNA sequence: TGTGCCAGCAGTTTAGGGACAGTTAATGAAAAACTGTTTTTT. It yields the protein CASSLGTVNEKLFF.

This clonotype was observed a handful of times. This chain links TRBV20-1 with TRBJ2-1, with 11 bases fitting TRBD2. Losses at the gene ends were 2 bases for V and 6 bases for J; bases not matched to a gene: 9. Germline CDR1 and CDR2: DFQATT and SNEGSKA (reference sequence). This CDR3 has 16 amino acids. The CDR3 DNA reads as TGCAGTGCTAGACCGCTACTAGCGGGGGACAGCAATGAGCAGTTCTTC. It codes for CSARPLLAGDSNEQFF.

The table lists this clonotype with many counts. This chain joins TRBV24-1 and TRBJ1-2, with D maybe TRBD1 (6 bases). The CDR3 length is 20 residues. Looked up from germline, CDR1 is KGHDR and CDR2 is SFDVKD. V lost 5 bases and J lost 0, with 27 bases in between. CDR3: CATSAWTADGRTPANYGYTF. Here the CDR3 DNA reads TGTGCCACCAGTGCCTGGACAGCGGATGGGAGGACCCCAGCTAACTATGGCTACACCTTC.

This clonotype ranks as medium-sized. The chain recombines TRBV20-1 with TRBJ2-1; D unclear. This CDR3 comprises 14 residues. V dropped 0 bases and J dropped 4 bases, with 10 bases sitting between them. CDR1 is DFQATT, CDR2 SNEGSKA, per germline (reference sequence). The CDR3 DNA is TGCAGTGCTAGAGAGCGCCAGGTGTACAATGAGCAGTTCTTC. This translates into CSARERQVYNEQFF.

This clonotype was counted once. V usage is TRBV2 and J usage is TRBJ2-7; no clear D gene. With 1 base removed from V and 6 bases from J, the gap between germline ends came to 10 bases. Germline-derived CDR1 and CDR2 are SNHLY and FYNNEI. This CDR3 spans 13 amino acids. For the CDR3, the DNA is TGTGCCAGCAGTGAAGGACCGGGTTTCGAGCAGTACTTC. Translating it yields CASSEGPGFEQYF. Variable domain in full (rest from reference TRBV2 and TRBJ2-7): EPEVTQTPSHQVTQMGQEVILRCVPISNHLYFYWYRQILGQKVEFLVSFYNNEISEKSEIFDDQFSVERPDGSNFTLKIRSTKLEDSAMYFCASSEGPGFEQYFGPGTRLTVT.

By share, this clonotype ranks as medium-sized. The J gene is TRBJ2-5, the V gene TRBV5-1; D remains unclear. The CDR3 length is 14 residues. Germline CDR1 reads SGHRS; CDR2 reads YFSETQ. The V gene lost 4 bases and the J gene lost 2 bases, with 12 bases spanning the gap. This CDR3 reads CASSPTYAQETQYF. The CDR3 region has the DNA TGCGCCAGCAGCCCAACGTATGCACAAGAGACCCAGTACTTC.

This clonotype ranks as medium-sized (0.01 to 0.1%). The rearrangement uses TRBV12-3 or TRBV12-4 and TRBJ2-7, with 8 bases that match TRBD1. This CDR3 comprises 15 residues. V shed 5 bases and J 4 bases; nucleotides not matched to a gene: 10. The CDR3, as DNA: TGTGCCAGCAGTCCCCGACAGGGGAAAATTTACGAGCAGTACTTC. Translated: CASSPRQGKIYEQYF.

By sample share, this clonotype is medium-sized. The rearrangement uses TRBV9 and TRBJ2-2, with D perhaps TRBD2 (5 bases). The CDR3 sequence is 14 residues long. V dropped 4 bases and J dropped 4 bases, with 11 bases sitting between them. Germline V lookup: CDR1 SGDLS, CDR2 YYNGEE. CDR3 protein: CASSPPRGTGELFF. As DNA, the CDR3 is TGTGCCAGCAGCCCCCCCCGGGGCACCGGGGAGCTGTTTTTT.

This clonotype came up many times. The chain joins TRBV7-7 to TRBJ2-1; no clear D. Germline CDR1 and CDR2: SSHAT and FNYEAQ (reference sequence). The CDR3 contains 13 residues. V was clipped by 4 bases and J by 3 bases, with 7 bases between them. As DNA, the CDR3 is TGTGCCAGCAGCTATGACCACTACAATGAGCAGTTCTTC. Translated: CASSYDHYNEQFF.

A note on this clonotype: This clone may be a read error of a much larger clone one base away. V is TRBV7-9 and J is TRBJ2-1, with TRBD1 as a possible D gene (6 bases). The CDR3 has 14 amino acids. Deletions cut 5 bases from V and 5 bases from J, with 13 bases between. Germline-derived CDR1 and CDR2 are SEHNR and FQNEAQ (reference sequence). The CDR3 bases are TGTGCCAGCAGCCTCGGACAGCGAAACAATGAGCAGTTCTTC. It encodes CASSLGQRNNEQFF.

Sample share makes this clonotype medium-sized. The gene calls are TRBV5-1 and TRBJ2-1; TRBD2 matches at 8 bases. The J segment lost 0 bases and the V segment lost 0 bases, leaving 2 bases of the junction unmatched. The CDR3 contains 16 residues. Germline V gene sequence: CDR1 SGHRS, CDR2 YFSETQ. CDR3 sequence (DNA): TGCGCCAGCAGCTTGGTGAGCGGGGGCTCCTACAATGAGCAGTTCTTC. Translated: CASSLVSGGSYNEQFF.

Judged by abundance, this clonotype is medium-sized. This chain connects TRBV7-3 to TRBJ2-1, with D maybe TRBD2 (7 bases). In germline, CDR1 is SGHTA, CDR2 FQGTGA. The CDR3 runs to 14 residues. V lost 4 bases and J 8 bases, leaving 15 bases between the germline ends. The DNA of the CDR3 is TGTGCCAGCAGCTGGGGGGGCCTCGAGGATGAGCAGTTCTTC. Translated: CASSWGGLEDEQFF.

In its sample, this clonotype ranks as medium-sized (0.01 to 0.1%). The chain carries TRBV11-2 and TRBJ2-7, with D tentatively TRBD1 or TRBD2 (5 bases each). This CDR3 is built from 14 residues. Germline V lookup: CDR1 SGHAT, CDR2 FQNNGV. V was trimmed by 3 bases and J by 10 bases, leaving 19 bases between them. The CDR3 here is CASSFAGTLGDQYF. The CDR3 DNA follows: TGTGCCAGCAGCTTTGCCGGGACCCTTGGGGACCAGTACTTC.